This T cell receptor beta chain was found in a study of control samples from healthy donors and cancer patients. Profiled with immunoSEQ multiplex PCR; TCRdb holds only in-frame clones, not every one. The sample has about 170,000 clones; just over 90% are singletons. The sample taken for sequencing was blood. This sequence originates from a woman in her sixties in good health.

CDR3 DNA sequence: TGTGCCAGCAGCCGTCCTGGGGGGCTCGGAAACACCATATATTTT. Its translation: CASSRPGGLGNTIYF. This chain uses TRBV5-6 with TRBJ1-3; possibly TRBD1 for D (6 bases). CDR3 length: 15 residues. Germline assignment: CDR1 SGHDT and CDR2 YYEEEE. V gave up 4 bases and J gave up 4 bases, with 15 bases separating them.